A selection of T cell receptor beta chains follows, all from one sample in a study of graft-versus-host responses after intestinal transplantation. Data came from immunoSEQ multiplex PCR; TCRdb stores just in-frame clones and leaves some out. The sample holds roughly 20,000 clones, 40% to 45% seen once. Sample: alloreactive CD8+ T cells from a mixed lymphocyte reaction culture, taken before intestinal transplant. Receptors were obtained from a human patient who received an intestinal transplant. CDR3s include the opening cysteine and the closing phenylalanine or tryptophan. The D gene is left open where the match is weak. Not all rows give a size; the values are once, few, many and, for expanded clones, a class.

J gene,clone size,V gene,D gene,CDR3 DNA,CDR3 protein
TRBJ2-7,-,TRBV6-5,TRBD1,TGTGCCAGCAGTTGGTGGACAGGGGCTTTGTCCTACGAGCAGTACTTC,CASSWWTGALSYEQYF
TRBJ2-2,once,TRBV27,TRBD1,TGTGCCAGCAGTCAGGGGACAGCGAACACCGGGGAGCTGTTTTTT,CASSQGTANTGELFF
TRBJ2-5,few,TRBV7-3,TRBD2,TGTGCCAGCAGCTTAAATGGCGGGAGGTTCCAAGAGACCCAGTACTTC,CASSLNGGRFQETQYF
TRBJ2-3,-,TRBV6-5,TRBD2,TGTGCCAGCAGTTACTCGGGGAGGGTTGGAGATACGCAGTATTTT,CASSYSGRVGDTQYF
TRBJ1-4,few,TRBV5-1,-,TGCGCCAGCAGCTTGTCGGGGAGGGGGACTAATGAAAAACTGTTTTTT,CASSLSGRGTNEKLFF
TRBJ1-3,-,TRBV6-5,TRBD1,TGTGCCAGCAGTGAGCAGGGGGCTGGAAACACCATATATTTT,CASSEQGAGNTIYF
TRBJ1-1,-,TRBV6-1,TRBD1,TGTGCCAGCACCCAGGGGGTTACTGAAGCTTTCTTT,CASTQGVTEAFF
TRBJ2-1,few,TRBV9,TRBD2,TGTGCCAGCAGCGTCACGGGGGACTACTACAATGAGCAGTTCTTC,CASSVTGDYYNEQFF
TRBJ1-1,-,TRBV2,TRBD1,TGTGCCAGCAGTGAAGGGACAGGGGACGGTTGCACTGAAGCTTTCTTT,CASSEGTGDGCTEAFF
TRBJ2-7,-,TRBV5-1,TRBD2,TGCGCCAGCAGCGTAGAAGGACTAGCGGCCTACGAGCAGTACTTC,CASSVEGLAAYEQYF
TRBJ1-5,few,TRBV4-2,TRBD1,TGTGCCAGCAGCTACCGGGACAGGGGGCTTCAGCCCCAGCATTTT,CASSYRDRGLQPQHF
TRBJ2-7,-,TRBV27,TRBD1,TGTGCCAGCAGTACATGGACAGGTTCCTACGAGCAGTACTTC,CASSTWTGSYEQYF
TRBJ2-5,-,TRBV6-5,-,TGTGCCAGCAGTCCCCGAGCTATCCAAGAGACCCAGTACTTC,CASSPRAIQETQYF
TRBJ1-2,few,TRBV25-1,TRBD1,TGTGCCAGCAGCGGACAGGGGAACTATGGCTACACCTTC,CASSGQGNYGYTF
TRBJ2-5,once,TRBV2,TRBD2,TGTGCCAGCAGTGGAGAGCGGGGGGTGTACCAAGAGACCCAGTACTTC,CASSGERGVYQETQYF
TRBJ1-5,-,TRBV5-1,-,TGCGCCAGCAGCTTGGCCGGGGTTAGCAATCAGCCCCAGCATTTT,CASSLAGVSNQPQHF
TRBJ2-1,-,TRBV15,TRBD2,TGTGCCACCAGCAGAGATCGGGGGGGCCCTACCTACAATGAGCAGTTCTTC,CATSRDRGGPTYNEQFF
TRBJ2-5,few,TRBV13,TRBD1,TGTGCCAGCAGCTTGACAGGGTCGGGGGAGACCCAGTACTTC,CASSLTGSGETQYF
TRBJ2-7,medium-sized,TRBV2,-,TGTGCCAGCAGTTTTTTAGACGGCCCTGGGAAGCAGTACTTC,CASSFLDGPGKQYF
TRBJ2-4,medium-sized,TRBV7-9,TRBD1,TGTGCCAGCAGCTTCGGGACAGGGAACATTCAGTACTTC,CASSFGTGNIQYF
TRBJ2-2,once,TRBV6-1,TRBD2,TGTGCCAGCAGTGAGGGACTAAACACCGGGGAGCTGTTTTTT,CASSEGLNTGELFF
TRBJ2-2,few,TRBV30,TRBD1,TGTGCTGGACCGGGACAGGGTTACACCGGGGAGCTGTTTTTT,CAGPGQGYTGELFF
TRBJ1-2,-,TRBV5-1,-,TGCGCCAGCCTGGGGGACACTTCTAACTATGGCTACACCTTC,CASLGDTSNYGYTF
TRBJ2-3,once,TRBV7-2,-,TGTGCCAGCAAGCCGGGTACCCGCACAGATACGCAGTATTTT,CASKPGTRTDTQYF
TRBJ2-7,-,TRBV7-6,TRBD1,TGTGCCAGCAGTTCGGGACAGGGTTTCGAGCAGTACTTC,CASSSGQGFEQYF
TRBJ1-2,-,TRBV7-2,-,TGTGCCAGCAGCTTACGGGACGTCAGATGGGGCTATGGCTACACCTTC,CASSLRDVRWGYGYTF
TRBJ2-1,few,TRBV12-5,-,TGTGCTAGTGGTTTGGTACTCAAGGCGGGCAATGAGCAGTTCTTC,CASGLVLKAGNEQFF
TRBJ1-1,few,TRBV19,-,TGTGCCAGTAGTAGGGCGGACCACATGAACACTGAAGCTTTCTTT,CASSRADHMNTEAFF
TRBJ2-7,few,TRBV28,TRBD2,TGTGCCAGCAGCAGACTAGCGGGGTCCTACGAGCAGTACTTC,CASSRLAGSYEQYF
TRBJ2-7,-,TRBV6-5,TRBD1,TGTGCCAGCAGTCGCTTCAGACAGGGCTTGGAGCAGTACTTC,CASSRFRQGLEQYF
TRBJ2-1,few,TRBV6-4,-,TGTGCCAGCAGTGACTCGAACGCGGGCCCGATCTACAATGAGCAGTTCTTC,CASSDSNAGPIYNEQFF
TRBJ1-4,-,TRBV28,-,TGTGCCAGCAGTTTCCCCCGGGGCAGGGAATTAGTCTCCAGGGAAAAACTGTTTTTT,CASSFPRGRELVSREKLFF
TRBJ2-7,-,TRBV7-6,-,TGTGCCAGCAGCTTAGAACCAGTCTCCTACGAGCAGTACTTC,CASSLEPVSYEQYF
TRBJ2-3,few,TRBV19,-,TGTGCCAGTAACCCCGGAGGGCCGGTAGCAGATACGCAGTATTTT,CASNPGGPVADTQYF
TRBJ2-1,once,TRBV4-2,-,TGTGCCAGCAGCCCAACCGGGACGGATTACAATGAGCAGTTCTTC,CASSPTGTDYNEQFF
TRBJ2-5,-,TRBV18,-,TGTGCCAGCTCACCGGGCAAAGAGACCCAGTACTTC,CASSPGKETQYF